The TCR beta chain described here comes from a study of CXCR3-negative and CXCR3-positive naive CD8 T cells. General observations from the study: TRB CDR3s of CXCR3-positive naive cells were more hydrophobic than those of CXCR3-negative naive cells. The study found comparably high diversity in both naive subsets and much lower diversity in memory CD8+ cells.

The CDR3 is 11 amino acids. Germline V CDR1 and CDR2: SQVTM, ANQGSEA. In triplicate, each CD8+ T cell subset was sorted at roughly 330,000 cells per replicate. In regard to this clonotype: Its antigen remains unidentified.

UMI labels and 5' RACE were used to prepare the TRB cDNA libraries. TCRdb reanalyzed the 5' RACE reads and collapses them to one entry per CDR3 protein, without DNA. The sample has some 130,000 distinct CDR3 sequences; the top ten hold 0.25% to 0.35%. The sequence came from a human donor in good health. Some clones in this sample may be carry-over from other donors' samples. Sequencing was performed on naive CXCR3- CD8+ T cells from blood. Subset here: CD45RO-CCR7+CD27+CD95- naive CD8+ T cells lacking CXCR3 (TNR3-). V is TRBV29-1 and J is TRBJ1-1. CDR3 sequence: CSVEDNTEAFF.